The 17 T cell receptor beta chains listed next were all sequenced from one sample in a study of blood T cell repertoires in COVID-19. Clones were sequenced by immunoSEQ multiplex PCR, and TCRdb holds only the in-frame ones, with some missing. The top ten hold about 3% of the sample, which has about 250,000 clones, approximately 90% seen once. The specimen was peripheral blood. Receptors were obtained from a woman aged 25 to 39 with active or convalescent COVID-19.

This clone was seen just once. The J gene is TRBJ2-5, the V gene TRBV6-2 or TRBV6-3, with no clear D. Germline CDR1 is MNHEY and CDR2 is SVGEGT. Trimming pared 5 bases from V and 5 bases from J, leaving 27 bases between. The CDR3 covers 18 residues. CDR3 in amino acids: CASSTTTPKPVFRETQYF. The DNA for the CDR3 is TGTGCCAGCAGTACCACAACACCAAAACCGGTTTTCAGGGAGACCCAGTACTTC.

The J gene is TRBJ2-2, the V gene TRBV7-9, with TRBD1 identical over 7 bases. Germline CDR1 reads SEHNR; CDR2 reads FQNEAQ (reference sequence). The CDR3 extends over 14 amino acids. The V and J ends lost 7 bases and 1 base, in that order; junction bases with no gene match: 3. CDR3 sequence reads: CASKRQGNTGELFF. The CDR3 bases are TGTGCCAGCAAAAGACAGGGGAACACCGGGGAGCTGTTTTTT.

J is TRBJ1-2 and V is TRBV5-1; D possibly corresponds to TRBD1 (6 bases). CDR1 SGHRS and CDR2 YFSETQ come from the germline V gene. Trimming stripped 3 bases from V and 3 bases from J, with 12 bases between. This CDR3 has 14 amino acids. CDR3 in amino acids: CASSSRTVDYGYTF. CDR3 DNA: TGCGCCAGCAGCTCGAGGACAGTAGACTATGGCTACACCTTC. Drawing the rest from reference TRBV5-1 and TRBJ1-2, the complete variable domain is KAGVTQTPRYLIKTRGQQVTLSCSPISGHRSVSWYQQTPGQGLQFLFEYFSETQRNKGNFPGRFSGRQFSNSRSEMNVSTLELGDSALYLCASSSRTVDYGYTFGSGTRLTVV.

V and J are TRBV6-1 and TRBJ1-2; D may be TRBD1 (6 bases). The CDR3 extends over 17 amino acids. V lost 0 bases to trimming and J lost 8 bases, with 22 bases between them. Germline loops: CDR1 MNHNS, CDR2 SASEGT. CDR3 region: CASSEAPGLRGTGGYTF. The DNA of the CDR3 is TGTGCCAGCAGTGAAGCCCCAGGGCTGAGGGGGACGGGGGGCTACACCTTC.

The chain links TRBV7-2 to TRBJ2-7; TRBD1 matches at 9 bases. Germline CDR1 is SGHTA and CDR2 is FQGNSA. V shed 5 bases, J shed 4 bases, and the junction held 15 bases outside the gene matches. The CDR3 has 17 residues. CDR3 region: CASSSRTGDYTTYEQYF. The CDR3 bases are TGTGCCAGCAGCAGCCGGACAGGGGACTACACTACTTACGAGCAGTACTTC.

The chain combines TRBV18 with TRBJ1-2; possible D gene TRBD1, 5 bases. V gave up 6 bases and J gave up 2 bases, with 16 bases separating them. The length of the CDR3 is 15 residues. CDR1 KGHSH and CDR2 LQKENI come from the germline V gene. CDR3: CASSRVGGVNYGYTF. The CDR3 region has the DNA TGTGCCAGCTCCCGGGTTGGAGGGGTGAACTATGGCTACACCTTC.

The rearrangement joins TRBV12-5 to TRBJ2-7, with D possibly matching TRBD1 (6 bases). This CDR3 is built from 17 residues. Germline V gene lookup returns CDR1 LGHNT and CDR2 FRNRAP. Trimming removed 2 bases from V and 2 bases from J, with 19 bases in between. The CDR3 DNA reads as TGTGCTAGTGGTTTGACCGGTTACAGGGAAAAGGCCTACGAGCAGTACTTC. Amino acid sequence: CASGLTGYREKAYEQYF. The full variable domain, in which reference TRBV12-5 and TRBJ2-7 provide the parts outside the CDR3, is DARVTQTPRHKVTEMGQEVTMRCQPILGHNTVFWYRQTMMQGLELLAYFRNRAPLDDSGMPKDRFSAEMPDATLATLKIQPSEPRDSAVYFCASGLTGYREKAYEQYFGPGTRLTVT.

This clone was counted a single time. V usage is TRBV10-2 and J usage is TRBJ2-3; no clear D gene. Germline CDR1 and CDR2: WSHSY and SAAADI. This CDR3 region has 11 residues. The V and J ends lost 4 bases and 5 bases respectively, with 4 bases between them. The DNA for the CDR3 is TGCGCCAGCAGTGCCTTAGATACGCAGTATTTT. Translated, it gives CASSALDTQYF.

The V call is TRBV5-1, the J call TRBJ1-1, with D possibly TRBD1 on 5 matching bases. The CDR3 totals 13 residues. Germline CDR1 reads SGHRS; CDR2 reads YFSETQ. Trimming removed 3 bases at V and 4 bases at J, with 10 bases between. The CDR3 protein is CASSWGGGTEAFF. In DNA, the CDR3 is TGCGCCAGCAGCTGGGGCGGGGGCACTGAAGCTTTCTTT.

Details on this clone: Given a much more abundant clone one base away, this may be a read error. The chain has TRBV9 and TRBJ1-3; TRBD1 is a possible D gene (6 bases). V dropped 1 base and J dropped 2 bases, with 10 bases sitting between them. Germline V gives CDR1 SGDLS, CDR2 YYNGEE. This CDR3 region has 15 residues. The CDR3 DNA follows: TGTGCCAGCAGCGTACAGGGGTATGCTGGAAACACCATATATTTT. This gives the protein CASSVQGYAGNTIYF.

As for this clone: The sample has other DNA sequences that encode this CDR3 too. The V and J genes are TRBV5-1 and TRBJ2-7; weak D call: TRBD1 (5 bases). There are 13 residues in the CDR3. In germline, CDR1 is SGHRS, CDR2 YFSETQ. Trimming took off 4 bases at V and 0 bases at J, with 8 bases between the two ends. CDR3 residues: CASSPDSSYEQYF. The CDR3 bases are TGCGCCAGCAGCCCCGACAGCTCCTACGAGCAGTACTTC.

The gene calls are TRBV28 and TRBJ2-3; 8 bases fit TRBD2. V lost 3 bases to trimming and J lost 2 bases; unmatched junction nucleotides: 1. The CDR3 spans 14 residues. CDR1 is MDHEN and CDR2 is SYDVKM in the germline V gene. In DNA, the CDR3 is TGTGCCAGCAGTTTCGGGGGGGCCACAGATACGCAGTATTTT. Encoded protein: CASSFGGATDTQYF.

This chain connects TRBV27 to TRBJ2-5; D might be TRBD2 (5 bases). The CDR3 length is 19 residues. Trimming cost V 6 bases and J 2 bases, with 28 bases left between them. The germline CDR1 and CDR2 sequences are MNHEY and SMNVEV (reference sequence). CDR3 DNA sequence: TGTGCCAGCAGCCCCAGTGTCGGTCGGGAACTTCTACCTCAAGAGACCCAGTACTTC. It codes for CASSPSVGRELLPQETQYF.

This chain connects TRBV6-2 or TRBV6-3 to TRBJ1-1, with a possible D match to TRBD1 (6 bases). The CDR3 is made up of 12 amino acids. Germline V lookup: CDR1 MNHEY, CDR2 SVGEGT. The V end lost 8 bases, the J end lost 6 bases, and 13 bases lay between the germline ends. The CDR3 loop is CASRPRTAEAFF. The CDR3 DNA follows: TGTGCCAGCCGCCCCCGGACAGCTGAAGCTTTCTTT.

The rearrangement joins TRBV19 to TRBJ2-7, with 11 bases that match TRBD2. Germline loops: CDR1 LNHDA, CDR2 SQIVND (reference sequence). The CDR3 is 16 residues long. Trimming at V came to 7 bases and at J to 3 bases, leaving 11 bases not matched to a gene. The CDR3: CASTPSGTSGFYEQYF. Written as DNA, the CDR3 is TGTGCCAGTACCCCCAGCGGGACTAGCGGCTTCTACGAGCAGTACTTC. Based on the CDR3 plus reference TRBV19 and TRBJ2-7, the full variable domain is DGGITQSPKYLFRKEGQNVTLSCEQNLNHDAMYWYRQDPGQGLRLIYYSQIVNDFQKGDIAEGYSVSREKKESFPLTVTSAQKNPTAFYLCASTPSGTSGFYEQYFGPGTRLTVT.

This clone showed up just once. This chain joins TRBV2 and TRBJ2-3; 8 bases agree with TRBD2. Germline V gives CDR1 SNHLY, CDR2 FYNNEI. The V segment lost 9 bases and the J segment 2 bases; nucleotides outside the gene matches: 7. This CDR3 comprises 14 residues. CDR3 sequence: CASTERGLTDTQYF. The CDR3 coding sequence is TGTGCCAGTACTGAGCGGGGGCTCACAGATACGCAGTATTTT.

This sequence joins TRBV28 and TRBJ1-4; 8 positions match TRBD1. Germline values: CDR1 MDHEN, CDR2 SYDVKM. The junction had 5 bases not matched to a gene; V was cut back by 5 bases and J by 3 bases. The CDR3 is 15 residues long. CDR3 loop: CASSQQGGANEKLFF. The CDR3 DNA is TGTGCCAGCAGTCAACAGGGGGGGGCTAATGAAAAACTGTTTTTT.